Given below is one TCR beta chain in context. Assay used: immunoSEQ multiplex PCR; TCRdb lists only in-frame clones, some missing. The sample has 180,000 or so clones, around four fifths seen once. The sample is drawn from a study of blood T cell repertoires in COVID-19. Residents of 24 US areas, aged 18 to 89 years, made up the participants. Cohorts were determined from participant-reported clinical history. The CDR3 is made up of 15 amino acids. The germline V and J ends were trimmed by 3 bases and 5 bases, with 14 bases remaining between them. Material for sequencing was PBMCs or T cells enriched from blood (not recorded which). The chain links TRBV23-1 to TRBJ1-5; D is possibly TRBD1 (5 bases). TRBV23-1 carries the ORF label, with uncertain function. The clonotype was recovered from a woman between 50 and 59 years old in a cohort exposed to, infected with or recovered from COVID-19 (not recorded which). The CDR3 nucleotides read TGCGCCAGCAGTCACCAGGGCAGGGTTGATCAGCCCCAGCATTTT. It encodes CASSHQGRVDQPQHF.